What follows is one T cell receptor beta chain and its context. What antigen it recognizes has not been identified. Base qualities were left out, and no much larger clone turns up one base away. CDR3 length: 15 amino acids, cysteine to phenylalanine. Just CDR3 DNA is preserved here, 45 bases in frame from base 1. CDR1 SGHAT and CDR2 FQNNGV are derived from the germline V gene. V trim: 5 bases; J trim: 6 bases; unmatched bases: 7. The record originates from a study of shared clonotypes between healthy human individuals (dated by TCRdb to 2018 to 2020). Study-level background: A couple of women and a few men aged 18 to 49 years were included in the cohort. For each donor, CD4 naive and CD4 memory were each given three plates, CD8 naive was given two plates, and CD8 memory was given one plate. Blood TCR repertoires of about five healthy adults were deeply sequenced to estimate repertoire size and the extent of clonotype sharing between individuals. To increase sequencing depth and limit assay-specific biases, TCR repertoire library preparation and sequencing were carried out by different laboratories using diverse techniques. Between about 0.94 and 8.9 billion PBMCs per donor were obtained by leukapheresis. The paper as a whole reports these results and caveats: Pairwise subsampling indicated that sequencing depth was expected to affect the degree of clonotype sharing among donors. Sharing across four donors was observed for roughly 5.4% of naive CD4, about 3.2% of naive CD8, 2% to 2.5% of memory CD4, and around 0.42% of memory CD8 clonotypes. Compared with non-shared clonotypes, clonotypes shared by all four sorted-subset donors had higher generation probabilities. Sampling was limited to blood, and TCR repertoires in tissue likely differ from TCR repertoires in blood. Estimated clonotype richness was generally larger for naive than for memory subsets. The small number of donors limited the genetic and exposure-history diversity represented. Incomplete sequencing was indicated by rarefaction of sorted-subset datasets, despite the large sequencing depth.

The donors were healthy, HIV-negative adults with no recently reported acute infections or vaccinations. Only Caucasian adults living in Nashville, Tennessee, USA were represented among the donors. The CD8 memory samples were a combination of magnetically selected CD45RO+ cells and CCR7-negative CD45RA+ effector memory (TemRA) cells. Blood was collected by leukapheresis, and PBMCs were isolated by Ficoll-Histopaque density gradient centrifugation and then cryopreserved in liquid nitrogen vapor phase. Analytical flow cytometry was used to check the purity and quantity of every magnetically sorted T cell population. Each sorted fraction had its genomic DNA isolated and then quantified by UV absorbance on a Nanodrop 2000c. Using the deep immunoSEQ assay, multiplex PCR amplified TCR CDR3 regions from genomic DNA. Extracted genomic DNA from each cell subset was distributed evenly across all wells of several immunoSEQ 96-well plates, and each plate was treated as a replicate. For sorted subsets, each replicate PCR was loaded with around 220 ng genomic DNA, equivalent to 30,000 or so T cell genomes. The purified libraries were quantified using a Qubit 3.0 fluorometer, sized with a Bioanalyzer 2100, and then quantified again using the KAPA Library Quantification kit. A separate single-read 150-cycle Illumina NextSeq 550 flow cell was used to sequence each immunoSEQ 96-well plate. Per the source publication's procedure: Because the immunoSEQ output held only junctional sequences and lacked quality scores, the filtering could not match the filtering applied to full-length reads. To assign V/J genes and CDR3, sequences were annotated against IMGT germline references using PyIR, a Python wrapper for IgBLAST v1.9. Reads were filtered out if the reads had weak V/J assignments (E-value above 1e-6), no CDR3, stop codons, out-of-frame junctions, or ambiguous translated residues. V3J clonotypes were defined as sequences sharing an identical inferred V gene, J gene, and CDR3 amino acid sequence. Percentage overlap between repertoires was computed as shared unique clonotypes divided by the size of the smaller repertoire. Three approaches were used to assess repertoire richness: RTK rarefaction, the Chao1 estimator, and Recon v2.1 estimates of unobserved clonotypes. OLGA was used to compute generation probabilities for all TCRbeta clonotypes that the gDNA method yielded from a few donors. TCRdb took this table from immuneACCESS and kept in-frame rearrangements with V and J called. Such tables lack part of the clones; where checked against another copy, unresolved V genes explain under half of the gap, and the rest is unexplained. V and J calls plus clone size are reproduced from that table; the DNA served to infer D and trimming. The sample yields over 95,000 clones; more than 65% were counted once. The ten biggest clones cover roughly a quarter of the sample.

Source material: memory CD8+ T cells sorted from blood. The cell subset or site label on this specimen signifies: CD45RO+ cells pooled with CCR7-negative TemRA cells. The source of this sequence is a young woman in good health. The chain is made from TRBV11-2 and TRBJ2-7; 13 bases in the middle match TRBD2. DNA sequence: TGTGCCAGCAGCGAAACTAGCGGGAGGGCCGGCGAGCAGTACTTC. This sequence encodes CASSETSGRAGEQYF.